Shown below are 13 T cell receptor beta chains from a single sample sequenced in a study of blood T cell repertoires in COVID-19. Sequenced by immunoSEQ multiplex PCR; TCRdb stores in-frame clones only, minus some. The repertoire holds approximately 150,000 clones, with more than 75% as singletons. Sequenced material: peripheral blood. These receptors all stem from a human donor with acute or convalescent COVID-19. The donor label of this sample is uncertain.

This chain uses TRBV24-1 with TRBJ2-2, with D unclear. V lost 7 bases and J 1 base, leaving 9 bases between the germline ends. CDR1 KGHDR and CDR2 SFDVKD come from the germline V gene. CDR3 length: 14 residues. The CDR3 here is CATSNDWNTGELFF. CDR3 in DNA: TGTGCCACCAGCAATGACTGGAACACCGGGGAGCTGTTTTTT.

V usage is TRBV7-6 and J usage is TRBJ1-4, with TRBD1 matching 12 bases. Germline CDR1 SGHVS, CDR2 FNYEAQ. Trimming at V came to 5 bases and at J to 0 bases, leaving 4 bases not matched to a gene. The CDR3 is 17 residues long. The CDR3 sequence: CASSPGTGGSTNEKLFF. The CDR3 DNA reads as TGTGCCAGCAGCCCGGGGACAGGGGGCTCAACTAATGAAAAACTGTTTTTT.

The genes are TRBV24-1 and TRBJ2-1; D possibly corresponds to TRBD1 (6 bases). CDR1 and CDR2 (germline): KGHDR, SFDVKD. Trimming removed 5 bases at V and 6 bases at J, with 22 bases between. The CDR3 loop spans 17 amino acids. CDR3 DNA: TGTGCCACCAGTGTCCGAACTCGTCAGGGGACAATCAATGAGCAGTTCTTC. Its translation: CATSVRTRQGTINEQFF.

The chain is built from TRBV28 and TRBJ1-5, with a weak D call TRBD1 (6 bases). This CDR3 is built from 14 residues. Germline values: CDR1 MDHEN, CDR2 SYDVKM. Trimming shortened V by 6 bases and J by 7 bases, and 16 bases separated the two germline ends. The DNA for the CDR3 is TGTGCCAGCAGCCCCACAGGGACGCTACAGCCCCAGCATTTT. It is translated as CASSPTGTLQPQHF.

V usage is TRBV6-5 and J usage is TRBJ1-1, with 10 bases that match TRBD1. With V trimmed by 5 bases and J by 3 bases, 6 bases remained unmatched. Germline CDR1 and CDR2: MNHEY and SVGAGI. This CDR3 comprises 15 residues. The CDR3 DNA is TGTGCCAGCAGTAATCCCGGGACAGGGGACACTGAAGCTTTCTTT. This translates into CASSNPGTGDTEAFF.

The CDR3 nucleotides are TGTGCCAGCAGTTTATCGGCGGGCGGCTACACCTTC. Translation: CASSLSAGGYTF. V is TRBV12-3 or TRBV12-4 and J is TRBJ1-2, with D unresolved. V gave up 2 bases and J gave up 8 bases, with 9 bases separating them. The CDR3 has 12 residues.

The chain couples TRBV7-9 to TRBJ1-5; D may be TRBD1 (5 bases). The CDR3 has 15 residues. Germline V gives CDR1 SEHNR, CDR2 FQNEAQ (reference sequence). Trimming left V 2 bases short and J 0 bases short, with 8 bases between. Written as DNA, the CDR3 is TGTGCCAGCAGCTTATCGGGGGATAGCAATCAGCCCCAGCATTTT. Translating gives CASSLSGDSNQPQHF.

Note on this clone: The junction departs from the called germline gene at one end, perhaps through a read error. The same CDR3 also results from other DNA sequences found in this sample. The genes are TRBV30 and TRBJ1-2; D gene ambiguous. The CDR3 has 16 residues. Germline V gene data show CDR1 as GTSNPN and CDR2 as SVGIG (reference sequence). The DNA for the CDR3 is TGTGCCTGGAGTGTAGACTACGGACGGCCGCTCTATGGCTATACCTTC. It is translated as CAWSVDYGRPLYGYTF.

The CDR3 is CATSRDRTTDTQYF. CDR3 DNA: TGTGCCACCAGCAGAGATAGAACCACAGATACGCAGTATTTT. V and J are TRBV15 and TRBJ2-3; D is unclear. The CDR3 covers 14 residues. Trimming removed 0 bases at V and 2 bases at J, with 6 bases between. The germline V gene encodes CDR1 LNHNV and CDR2 YYDKDF (reference sequence).

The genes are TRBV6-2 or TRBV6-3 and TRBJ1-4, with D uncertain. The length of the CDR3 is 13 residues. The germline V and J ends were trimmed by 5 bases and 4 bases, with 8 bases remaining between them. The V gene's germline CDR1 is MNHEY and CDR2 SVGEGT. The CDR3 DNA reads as TGTGCCAGCAGTGCCTATGATAATGAAAAACTGTTTTTT. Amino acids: CASSAYDNEKLFF.

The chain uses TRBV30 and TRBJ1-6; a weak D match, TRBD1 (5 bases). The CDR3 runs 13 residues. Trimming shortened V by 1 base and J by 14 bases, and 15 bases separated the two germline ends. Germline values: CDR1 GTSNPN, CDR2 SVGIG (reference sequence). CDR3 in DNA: TGTGCCTGGAGTGAGACAGCCCTCCGAACCCTCCACTTT. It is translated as CAWSETALRTLHF.

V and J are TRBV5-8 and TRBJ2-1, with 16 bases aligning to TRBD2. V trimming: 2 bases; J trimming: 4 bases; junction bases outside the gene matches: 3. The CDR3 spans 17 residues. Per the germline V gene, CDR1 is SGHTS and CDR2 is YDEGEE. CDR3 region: CASSFGTSGRVYNEQFF. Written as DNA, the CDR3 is TGTGCCAGCAGCTTCGGGACTAGCGGGAGGGTATACAATGAGCAGTTCTTC.

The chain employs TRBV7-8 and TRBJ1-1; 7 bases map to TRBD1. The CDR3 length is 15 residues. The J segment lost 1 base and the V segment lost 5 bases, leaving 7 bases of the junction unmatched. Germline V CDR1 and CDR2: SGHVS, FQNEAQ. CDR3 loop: CASSVHRGKNTEAFF. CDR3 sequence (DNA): TGTGCCAGCAGCGTTCACAGGGGAAAGAACACTGAAGCTTTCTTT.